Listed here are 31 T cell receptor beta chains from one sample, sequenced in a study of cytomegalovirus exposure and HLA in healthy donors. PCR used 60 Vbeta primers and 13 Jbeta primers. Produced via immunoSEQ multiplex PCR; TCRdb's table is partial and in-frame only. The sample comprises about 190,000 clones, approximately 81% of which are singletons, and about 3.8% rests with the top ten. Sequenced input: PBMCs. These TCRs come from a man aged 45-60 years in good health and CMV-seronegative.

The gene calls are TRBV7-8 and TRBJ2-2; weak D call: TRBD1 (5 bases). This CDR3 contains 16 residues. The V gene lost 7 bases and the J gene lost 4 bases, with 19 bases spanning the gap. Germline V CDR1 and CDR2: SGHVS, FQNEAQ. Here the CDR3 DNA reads TGTGCCAGCACCCTCCAGACAGAAAGTCGCACCGGGGAGCTGTTTTTT. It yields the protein CASTLQTESRTGELFF.

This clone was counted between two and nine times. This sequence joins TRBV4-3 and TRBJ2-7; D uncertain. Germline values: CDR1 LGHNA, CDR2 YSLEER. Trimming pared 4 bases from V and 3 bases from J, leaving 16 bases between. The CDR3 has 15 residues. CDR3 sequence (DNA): TGCGCCAGCAGCCCCCTGGTCCAGGCAATCTACGAGCAGTACTTC. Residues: CASSPLVQAIYEQYF.

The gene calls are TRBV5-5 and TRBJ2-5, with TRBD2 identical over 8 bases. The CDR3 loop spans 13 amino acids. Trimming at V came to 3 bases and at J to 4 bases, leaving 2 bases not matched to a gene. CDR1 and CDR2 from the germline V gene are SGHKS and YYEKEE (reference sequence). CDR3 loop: CASSSGLAETQYF. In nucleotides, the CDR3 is TGTGCCAGCAGCTCAGGACTAGCAGAGACCCAGTACTTC.

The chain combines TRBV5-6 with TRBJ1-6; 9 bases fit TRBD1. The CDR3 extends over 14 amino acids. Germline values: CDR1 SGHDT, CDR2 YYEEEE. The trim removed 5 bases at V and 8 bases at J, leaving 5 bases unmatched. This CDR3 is CASRPTGGHSPLHF. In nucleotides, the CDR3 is TGTGCCAGCAGACCGACAGGGGGTCATTCACCCCTCCACTTT.

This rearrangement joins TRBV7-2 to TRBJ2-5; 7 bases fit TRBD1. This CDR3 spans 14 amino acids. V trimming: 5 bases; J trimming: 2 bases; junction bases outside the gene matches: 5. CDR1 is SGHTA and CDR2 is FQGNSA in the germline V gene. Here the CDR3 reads CASSLGRGQETQYF. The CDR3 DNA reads TGTGCCAGCAGCCTGGGCAGGGGGCAAGAGACCCAGTACTTC.

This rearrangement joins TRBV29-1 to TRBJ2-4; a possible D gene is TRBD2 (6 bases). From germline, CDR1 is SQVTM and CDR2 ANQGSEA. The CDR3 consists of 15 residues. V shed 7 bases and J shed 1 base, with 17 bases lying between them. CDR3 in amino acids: CSARIGGTAKNIQYF. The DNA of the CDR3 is TGCAGCGCCAGGATTGGGGGGACGGCCAAAAACATTCAGTACTTC.

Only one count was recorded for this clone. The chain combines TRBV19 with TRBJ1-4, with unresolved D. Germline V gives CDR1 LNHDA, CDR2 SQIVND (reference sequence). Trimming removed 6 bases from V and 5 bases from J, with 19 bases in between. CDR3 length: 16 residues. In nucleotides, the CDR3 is TGTGCCAGTAGAGGCGGGTCTCCGGAAGTCAATGAAAAACTGTTTTTT. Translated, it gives CASRGGSPEVNEKLFF.

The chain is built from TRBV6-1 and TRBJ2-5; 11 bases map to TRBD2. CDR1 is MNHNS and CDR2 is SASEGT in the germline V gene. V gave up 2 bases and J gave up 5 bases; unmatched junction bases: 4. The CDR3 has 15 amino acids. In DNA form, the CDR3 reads TGTGCCAGCAGTGAACGGGCTAGCGGGGGGGAGACCCAGTACTTC. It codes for CASSERASGGETQYF.

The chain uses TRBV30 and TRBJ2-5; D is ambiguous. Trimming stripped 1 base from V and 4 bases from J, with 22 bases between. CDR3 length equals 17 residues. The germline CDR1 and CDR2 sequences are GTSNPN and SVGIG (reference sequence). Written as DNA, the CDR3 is TGTGCCTGGAGTGGTGGAGCAACCTTATCCCACGGAGAGACCCAGTACTTC. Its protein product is CAWSGGATLSHGETQYF.

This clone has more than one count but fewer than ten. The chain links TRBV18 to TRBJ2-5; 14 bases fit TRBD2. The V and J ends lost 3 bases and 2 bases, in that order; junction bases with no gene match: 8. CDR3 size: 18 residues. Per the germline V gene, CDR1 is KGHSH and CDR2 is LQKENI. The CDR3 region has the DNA TGTGCCAGCTCACCTTATGGACTAGCGGGGGGCGAACAAGAGACCCAGTACTTC. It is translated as CASSPYGLAGGEQETQYF.

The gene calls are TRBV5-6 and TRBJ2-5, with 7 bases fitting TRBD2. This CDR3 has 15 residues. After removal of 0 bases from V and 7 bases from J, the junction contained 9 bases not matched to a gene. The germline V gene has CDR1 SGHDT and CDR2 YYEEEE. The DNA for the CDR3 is TGTGCCAGCAGCTTGGTCAGGGAGGGCACGGGGACCCAGTACTTC. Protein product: CASSLVREGTGTQYF.

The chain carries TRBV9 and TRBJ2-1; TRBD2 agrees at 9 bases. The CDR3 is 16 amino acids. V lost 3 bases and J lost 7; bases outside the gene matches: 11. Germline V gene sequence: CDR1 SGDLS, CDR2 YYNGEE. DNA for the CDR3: TGTGCCAGCAGCGGGATTAGCGGGGGAGGATTAAATGAGCAGTTCTTC. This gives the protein CASSGISGGGLNEQFF.

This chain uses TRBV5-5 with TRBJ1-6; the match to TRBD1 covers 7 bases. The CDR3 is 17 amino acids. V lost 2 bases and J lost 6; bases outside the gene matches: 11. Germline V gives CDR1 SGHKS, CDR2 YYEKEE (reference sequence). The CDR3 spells CASSFSPGQLPNSPLHF. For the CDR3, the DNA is TGTGCCAGCAGCTTCAGCCCGGGACAGCTTCCTAATTCACCCCTCCACTTT.

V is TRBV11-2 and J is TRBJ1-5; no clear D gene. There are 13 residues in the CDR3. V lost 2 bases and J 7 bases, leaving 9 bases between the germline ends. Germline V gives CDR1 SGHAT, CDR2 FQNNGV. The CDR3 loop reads CASSLFGEQPQHF. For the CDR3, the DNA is TGTGCCAGCAGCTTATTCGGGGAACAGCCCCAGCATTTT.

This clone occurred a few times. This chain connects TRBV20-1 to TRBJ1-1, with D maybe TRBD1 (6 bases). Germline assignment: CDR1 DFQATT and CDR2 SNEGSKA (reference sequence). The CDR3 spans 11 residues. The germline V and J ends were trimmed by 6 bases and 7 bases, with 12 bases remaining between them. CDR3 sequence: CSAQGGYEAFF. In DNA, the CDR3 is TGCAGTGCACAAGGGGGTTATGAAGCTTTCTTT.

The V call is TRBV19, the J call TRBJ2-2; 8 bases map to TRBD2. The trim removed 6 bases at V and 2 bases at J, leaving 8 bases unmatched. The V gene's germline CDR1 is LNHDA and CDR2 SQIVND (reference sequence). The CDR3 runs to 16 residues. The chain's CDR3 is CASRSPGGRNTGELFF. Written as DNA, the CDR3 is TGTGCCAGTAGATCCCCGGGGGGGAGAAACACCGGGGAGCTGTTTTTT.

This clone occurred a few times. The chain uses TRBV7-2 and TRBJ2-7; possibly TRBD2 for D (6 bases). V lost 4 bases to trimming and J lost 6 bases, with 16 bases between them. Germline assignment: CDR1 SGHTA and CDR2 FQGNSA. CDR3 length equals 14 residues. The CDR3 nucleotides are TGTGCCAGCAGCTCGCGGGGCCCCTTCTCCGAGCAGTACTTC. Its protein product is CASSSRGPFSEQYF.

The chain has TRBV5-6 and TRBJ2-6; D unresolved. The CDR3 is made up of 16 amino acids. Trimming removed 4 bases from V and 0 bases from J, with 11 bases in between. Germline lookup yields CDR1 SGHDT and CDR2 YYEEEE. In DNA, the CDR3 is TGTGCCAGCAGCCAACTCCAGGCCTCTGGGGCCAACGTCCTGACTTTC. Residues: CASSQLQASGANVLTF.

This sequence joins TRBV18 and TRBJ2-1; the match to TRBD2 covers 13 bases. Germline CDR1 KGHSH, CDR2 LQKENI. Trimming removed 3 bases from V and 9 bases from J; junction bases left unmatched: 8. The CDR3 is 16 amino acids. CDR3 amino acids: CASSPEGTSGAGEQFF. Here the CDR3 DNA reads TGTGCCAGCTCACCGGAGGGGACTAGCGGGGCTGGTGAGCAGTTCTTC.

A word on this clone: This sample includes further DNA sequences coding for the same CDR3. Here the CDR3 reads CASSPSGDYGYTF. In DNA form, the CDR3 reads TGTGCCAGCTCACCATCCGGGGACTATGGCTACACCTTC. This chain uses TRBV18 with TRBJ1-2; D gene unclear. Trimming took 2 bases from V and 3 from J, leaving 7 bases between them. Germline assignment: CDR1 KGHSH and CDR2 LQKENI. This CDR3 region has 13 residues.

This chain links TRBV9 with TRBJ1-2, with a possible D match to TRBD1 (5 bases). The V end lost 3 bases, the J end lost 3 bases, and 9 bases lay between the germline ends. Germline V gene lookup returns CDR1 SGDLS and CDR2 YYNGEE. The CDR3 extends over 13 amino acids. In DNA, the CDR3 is TGTGCCAGCAGCGGCAGGGCCTACTATGGCTACACCTTC. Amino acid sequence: CASSGRAYYGYTF.

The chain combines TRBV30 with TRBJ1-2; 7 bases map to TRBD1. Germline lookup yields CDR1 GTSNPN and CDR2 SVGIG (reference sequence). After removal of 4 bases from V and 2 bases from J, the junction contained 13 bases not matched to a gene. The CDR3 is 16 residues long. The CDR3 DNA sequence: TGTGCCTGGACCCTAGGGGCGGGCAGGGGGAACTATGGCTACACCTTC. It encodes CAWTLGAGRGNYGYTF. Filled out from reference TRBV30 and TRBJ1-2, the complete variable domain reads SQTIHQWPATLVQPVGSPLSLECTVEGTSNPNLYWYRQAAGRGLQLLFYSVGIGQISSEVPQNLSASRPQDRQFILSSKKLLLSDSGFYLCAWTLGAGRGNYGYTFGSGTRLTVV.

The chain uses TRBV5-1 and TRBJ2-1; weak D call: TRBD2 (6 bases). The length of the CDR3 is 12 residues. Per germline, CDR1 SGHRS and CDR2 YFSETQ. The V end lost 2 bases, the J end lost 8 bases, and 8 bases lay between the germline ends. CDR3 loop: CASSLGGDEQFF. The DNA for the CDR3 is TGCGCCAGCAGCTTAGGAGGGGATGAGCAGTTCTTC. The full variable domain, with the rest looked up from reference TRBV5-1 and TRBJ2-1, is KAGVTQTPRYLIKTRGQQVTLSCSPISGHRSVSWYQQTPGQGLQFLFEYFSETQRNKGNFPGRFSGRQFSNSRSEMNVSTLELGDSALYLCASSLGGDEQFFGPGTRLTVL.

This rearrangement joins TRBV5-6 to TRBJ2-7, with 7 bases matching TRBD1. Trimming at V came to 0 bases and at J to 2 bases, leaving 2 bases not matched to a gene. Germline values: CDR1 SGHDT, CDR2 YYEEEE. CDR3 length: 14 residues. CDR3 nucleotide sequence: TGTGCCAGCAGCTTGGTGGACAGGACCTACGAGCAGTACTTC. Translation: CASSLVDRTYEQYF.

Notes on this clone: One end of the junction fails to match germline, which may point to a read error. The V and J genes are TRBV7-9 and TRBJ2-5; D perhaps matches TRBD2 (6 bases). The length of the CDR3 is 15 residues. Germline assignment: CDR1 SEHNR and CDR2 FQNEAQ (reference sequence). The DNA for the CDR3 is TGTTCCAGCAGCCCCGGTCGTGGGGGGCAAGAGACCCAGTACTTC. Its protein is CSSSPGRGGQETQYF.

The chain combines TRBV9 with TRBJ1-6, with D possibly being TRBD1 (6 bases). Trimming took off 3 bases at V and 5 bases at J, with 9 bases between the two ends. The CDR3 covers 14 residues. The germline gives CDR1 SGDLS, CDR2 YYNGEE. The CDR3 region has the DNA TGTGCCAGCAGCGAGGGGGTCAATAATTCACCCCTCCACTTT. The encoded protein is CASSEGVNNSPLHF.

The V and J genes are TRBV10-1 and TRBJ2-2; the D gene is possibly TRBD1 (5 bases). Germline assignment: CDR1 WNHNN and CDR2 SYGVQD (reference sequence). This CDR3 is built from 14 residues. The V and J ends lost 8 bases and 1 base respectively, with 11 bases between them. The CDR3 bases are TGCGCCAGCCTTCTTCAGGGGAACACCGGGGAGCTGTTTTTT. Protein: CASLLQGNTGELFF.

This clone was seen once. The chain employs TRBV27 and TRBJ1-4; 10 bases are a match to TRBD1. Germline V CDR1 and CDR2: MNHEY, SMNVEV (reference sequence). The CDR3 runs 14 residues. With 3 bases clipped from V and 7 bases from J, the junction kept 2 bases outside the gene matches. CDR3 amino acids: CASSLWTGGEKLFF. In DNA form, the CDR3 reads TGTGCCAGCAGTTTGTGGACAGGGGGTGAAAAACTGTTTTTT.

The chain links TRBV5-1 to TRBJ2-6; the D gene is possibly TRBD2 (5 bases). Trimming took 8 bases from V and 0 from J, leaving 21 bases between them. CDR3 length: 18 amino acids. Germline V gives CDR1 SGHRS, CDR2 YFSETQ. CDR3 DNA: TGCGCCAGTACTGAGACTGACTATTCTATCTCTGGGGCCAACGTCCTGACTTTC. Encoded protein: CASTETDYSISGANVLTF.

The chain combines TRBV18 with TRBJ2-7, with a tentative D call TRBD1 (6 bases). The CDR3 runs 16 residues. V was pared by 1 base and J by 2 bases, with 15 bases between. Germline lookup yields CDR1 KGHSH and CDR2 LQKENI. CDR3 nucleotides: TGTGCCAGCTCACCACAACTTTTGGACAGAACCTACGAGCAGTACTTC. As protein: CASSPQLLDRTYEQYF.

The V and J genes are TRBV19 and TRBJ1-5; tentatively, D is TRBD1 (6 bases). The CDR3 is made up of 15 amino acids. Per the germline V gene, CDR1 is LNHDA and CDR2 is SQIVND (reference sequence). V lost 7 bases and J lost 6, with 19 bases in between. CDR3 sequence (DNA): TGTGCCAGTAATTTTAGGGGGGGCGGCGGTCAGCCCCAGCATTTT. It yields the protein CASNFRGGGGQPQHF.